The clone carrying this T cell receptor beta chain appeared many times. Its antigen is currently unknown. The sample belongs to a study of T cells in Graves' hyperthyroidism and ophthalmopathy. Study findings and constraints: Through a model of 13 V-J features, ophthalmopathy was separated from stable hyperthyroidism.

V shed 3 bases and J shed 8 bases, with 14 bases lying between them. Per germline, CDR1 GTSNPN and CDR2 SVGIG (reference sequence). This CDR3 has 14 residues. Individuals with ophthalmopathy presented a Clinical Activity Score of at least 3, a NOSPECS grade of at least 4 and a duration under 3 months. The study based diagnoses on clinical symptoms, serum thyroxine and TRAb, thyroid ultrasound and orbital computed tomography. A roughly 10 ml volume of fresh peripheral blood provided the PBMCs. RNA transcripts yielded amplified TCR beta CDR3 regions. A set of HTBI primers served as the primers for a first-round RT-PCR of the TCR CDR3. TCRdb re-analysed the multiplex PCR reads in MiXCR, keeping a single row per CDR3 protein. Among over 500,000 distinct CDR3 sequences listed, about a sixth were seen once.

The sequence was collected from a woman aged 18-35 years with Graves' ophthalmopathy. The chain combines TRBV30 with TRBJ1-6; D not certain. Sequencing used blood. The CDR3 spells CAWRNPDWDSPLHF. The CDR3 DNA reads as TGTGCCTGGAGAAATCCAGATTGGGATTCACCCCTCCACTTT. The whole variable domain, filled in from reference TRBV30 and TRBJ1-6, reads SQTIHQWPATLVQPVGSPLSLECTVEGTSNPNLYWYRQAAGRGLQLLFYSVGIGQISSEVPQNLSASRPQDRQFILSSKKLLLSDSGFYLCAWRNPDWDSPLHFGNGTRLTVT.